What follows are 22 T cell receptor beta chains derived from one specimen sequenced in a study of CD8 T cells in ankylosing spondylitis. One entry per CDR3 protein, called by TCRdb with MiXCR from the 5' RACE reads. The sample holds more than 150,000 distinct CDR3 sequences, under 15% seen once. Sequencing was performed on blood, either unsorted or a sorted T cell fraction (not recorded which). These receptors originate from a female donor with ankylosing spondylitis or in good health (not recorded which).

The gene calls are TRBV5-1 and TRBJ2-5; the match to TRBD2 covers 14 bases. There are 19 residues in the CDR3. Germline V gives CDR1 SGHRS, CDR2 YFSETQ. V shed 4 bases and J 3 bases; nucleotides not matched to a gene: 14. CDR3 residues: CASSLGLAGVLTGEETQYF. For the CDR3, the DNA is TGCGCCAGCAGCCTGGGACTAGCGGGAGTTCTCACCGGGGAAGAGACCCAGTACTTC.

There are many counts of this clonotype. V usage is TRBV7-8 and J usage is TRBJ2-7; a weak D match, TRBD2 (5 bases). Germline V CDR1 and CDR2: SGHVS, FQNEAQ. Trimming removed 2 bases from V and 0 bases from J, with 11 bases in between. There are 15 residues in the CDR3. CDR3 in amino acids: CASSLSSSGSYEQYF. Here the CDR3 DNA reads TGTGCCAGCAGCTTATCATCCAGCGGCTCCTACGAGCAGTACTTC.

This clonotype appeared many times. The rearrangement joins TRBV5-1 to TRBJ2-3; the D gene is possibly TRBD2 (5 bases). CDR1 SGHRS and CDR2 YFSETQ come from the germline V gene. CDR3 length equals 13 residues. Between the trimmed V and J ends, which lost 6 bases and 4 bases, there was a span of 12 bases. The CDR3 sequence: CASMFRDSDTQYF. CDR3 coding DNA: TGCGCCAGCATGTTCCGGGATTCAGATACGCAGTATTTT.

This clonotype was seen at least ten times. V is TRBV2 and J is TRBJ2-1; 11 nucleotides agree with TRBD2. The CDR3 extends over 15 amino acids. Germline V lookup: CDR1 SNHLY, CDR2 FYNNEI. V dropped 4 bases and J dropped 4; count of bases not matched to a gene: 3. CDR3 nucleotide sequence: TGTGCCAGCAGTGGACTAGCGGGGAAATACAATGAGCAGTTCTTC. Protein: CASSGLAGKYNEQFF.

In this sample, this clonotype turned up a few times. The chain has TRBV4-3 and TRBJ2-3, with TRBD2 matching 8 bases. The length of the CDR3 is 13 residues. V dropped 3 bases and J dropped 10; count of bases not matched to a gene: 6. From germline, CDR1 is LGHNA and CDR2 YSLEER. The CDR3 protein is CASSQDGAGAQYF. CDR3 nucleotide sequence: TGCGCCAGCAGCCAGGACGGAGCGGGAGCGCAGTATTTT.

V is TRBV20-1 and J is TRBJ2-1, with TRBD2 matching 7 bases. Germline loops: CDR1 DFQATT, CDR2 SNEGSKA (reference sequence). Unmatched junction bases numbered 8, after V lost 6 bases and J lost 3 bases. The CDR3 covers 14 residues. This CDR3 is CSARSSGYYNEQFF. The DNA of the CDR3 is TGCAGTGCCCGTTCTAGCGGATACTACAATGAGCAGTTCTTC.

This clonotype has at least ten counts. This rearrangement joins TRBV3-1 to TRBJ2-1; D uncertain. Germline V gene sequence: CDR1 LGHDT, CDR2 YNNKEL (reference sequence). Trimming removed 0 bases at V and 1 base at J, with 7 bases between. The CDR3 consists of 15 residues. CDR3 DNA: TGTGCCAGCAGCCAAGATACGGTGTCCTACAATGAGCAGTTCTTC. It specifies CASSQDTVSYNEQFF.

This clonotype was counted many times. The chain has TRBV12-3 or TRBV12-4 and TRBJ2-4, with D possibly being TRBD2 (5 bases). CDR3 size: 14 residues. The ends were cut back, 3 bases at V and 2 bases at J, with 8 bases in the middle. The CDR3 DNA follows: TGTGCCAGCAGTTTCGGGGAGTCCAAAAACATTCAGTACTTC. Protein: CASSFGESKNIQYF.

CDR3 bases: TGCAGTGCTTTCAAGACAGGGGGGTTGAACACTGAAGCTTTCTTT. Protein sequence: CSAFKTGGLNTEAFF. J is TRBJ1-1 and V is TRBV20-1, with 9 bases identical to TRBD1. This CDR3 spans 15 amino acids. V trimming: 5 bases; J trimming: 0 bases; junction bases outside the gene matches: 7. The germline CDR1 and CDR2 sequences are DFQATT and SNEGSKA (reference sequence).

The V call is TRBV7-8, the J call TRBJ1-1; D perhaps matches TRBD1 (6 bases). The ends were cut back, 7 bases at V and 3 bases at J, with 21 bases in the middle. The CDR3 covers 16 residues. Per the germline V gene, CDR1 is SGHVS and CDR2 is FQNEAQ. The CDR3 sequence: CASIRGVGVLDTEAFF. CDR3 DNA sequence: TGTGCCAGCATTAGGGGGGTTGGTGTTCTGGACACTGAAGCTTTCTTT.

The CDR3 sequence is CSAWSTDTQYF. The CDR3 DNA sequence: TGCAGTGCTTGGAGCACAGATACGCAGTATTTT. This sequence joins TRBV20-1 and TRBJ2-3; D is unclear. CDR1 and CDR2 (germline): DFQATT, SNEGSKA (reference sequence). CDR3 length: 11 residues. Deletions cut 5 bases from V and 0 bases from J, with 3 bases between.

This clonotype was found many times. The chain uses TRBV25-1 and TRBJ2-1; D is unclear. V lost 3 bases and J 9 bases, leaving 6 bases between the germline ends. Germline lookup yields CDR1 MGHDK and CDR2 SYGVNS. This CDR3 has 11 amino acids. This CDR3 is CASSDPPEQFF. CDR3 DNA: TGTGCCAGCAGTGACCCCCCTGAGCAGTTCTTC.

Only a few counts were recorded for this clonotype. V gene TRBV7-2 combines with J gene TRBJ1-5; no clear D gene. The V end was cut by 1 base, the J end by 7 bases, with 8 bases between. Germline CDR1 and CDR2: SGHTA and FQGNSA. The CDR3 is made up of 13 amino acids. CDR3 region: CASSLGSEQPQHF. The CDR3 DNA sequence: TGTGCCAGCAGCTTAGGGTCAGAACAGCCCCAGCATTTT.

This clonotype was observed at least ten times. This chain connects TRBV20-1 to TRBJ2-1; the match to TRBD2 covers 8 bases. The junction had 17 bases not matched to a gene; V was cut back by 4 bases and J by 9 bases. The CDR3 is made up of 16 amino acids. Germline assignment: CDR1 DFQATT and CDR2 SNEGSKA (reference sequence). CDR3 in amino acids: CSANHVAGTPRGEQFF. The CDR3 DNA is TGCAGTGCTAATCACGTAGCGGGAACCCCCCGGGGTGAGCAGTTCTTC.

This clonotype was picked up a small number of times. V gene TRBV6-2 or TRBV6-3 combines with J gene TRBJ1-2; TRBD1 agrees at 8 bases. CDR3 length: 12 amino acids. The J segment lost 8 bases and the V segment lost 8 bases, leaving 7 bases of the junction unmatched. Germline V gene data show CDR1 as MNHEY and CDR2 as SVGEGT. The CDR3 sequence: CASGQGAPGYTF. DNA for the CDR3: TGTGCCAGCGGACAGGGCGCCCCCGGCTACACCTTC.

This clonotype was detected a few times. This chain uses TRBV7-2 with TRBJ1-2; TRBD1 aligns across 9 bases. Unmatched junction bases numbered 8, after V lost 4 bases and J lost 2 bases. The CDR3 runs 16 residues. CDR1 and CDR2 from the germline V gene are SGHTA and FQGNSA. This CDR3 reads CASSSFHRGRNYGYTF. CDR3 nucleotide sequence: TGTGCCAGCAGCTCCTTTCACAGGGGGCGGAACTATGGCTACACCTTC.

This clonotype came up a few times. The chain couples TRBV5-1 to TRBJ2-5; the match to TRBD1 covers 8 bases. The V segment lost 6 bases and the J segment 3 bases; nucleotides outside the gene matches: 7. The CDR3 consists of 14 residues. Germline-derived CDR1 and CDR2 are SGHRS and YFSETQ. DNA for the CDR3: TGCGCCAGCACTCCGGACAGGGCGAAAGAGACCCAGTACTTC. Its translation: CASTPDRAKETQYF.

There are many counts of this clonotype. This sequence joins TRBV5-6 and TRBJ2-2, with TRBD1 as a possible D gene (6 bases). CDR1 SGHDT and CDR2 YYEEEE come from the germline V gene. This CDR3 is 18 amino acids long. Trimming pared 4 bases from V and 5 bases from J, leaving 24 bases between. The CDR3 nucleotides are TGTGCCAGCAGCCTAATTCCTACTACAGGGTTTGGGACCGGGGAGCTGTTTTTT. Protein sequence: CASSLIPTTGFGTGELFF.

This clonotype appeared many times. CDR3 amino acids: CASSQSIRDTIYF. Written as DNA, the CDR3 is TGTGCCAGCAGCCAATCCATACGTGACACCATATATTTT. The V gene is TRBV4-2, the J gene TRBJ1-3, with D hard to call. V gave up 2 bases and J gave up 8 bases, with 10 bases separating them. The CDR3 has 13 residues. Germline V gene lookup returns CDR1 LGHNA and CDR2 YNFKEQ.

At least ten counts were recorded for this clonotype. The V gene is TRBV27, the J gene TRBJ2-7; perhaps TRBD1 as D (6 bases). Trimming stripped 8 bases from V and 0 bases from J, with 14 bases between. The CDR3 covers 14 residues. Germline V CDR1 and CDR2: MNHEY, SMNVEV (reference sequence). The CDR3 DNA sequence: TGTGCCAGCGGCATTCAGGGGAGCTCCTACGAGCAGTACTTC. It is translated as CASGIQGSSYEQYF.

This clonotype was seen a handful of times. V gene TRBV12-3 or TRBV12-4 combines with J gene TRBJ2-6; 7 nucleotides agree with TRBD1. The trim removed 1 base at V and 3 bases at J, leaving 3 bases unmatched. The CDR3 spans 16 residues. The CDR3, as DNA: TGTGCCAGCAGTTTAGTAACAGGGGTTGGGGCCAACGTCCTGACTTTC. Translating gives CASSLVTGVGANVLTF.

The table lists this clonotype with many counts. The chain has TRBV5-5 and TRBJ2-1; 11 bases line up with TRBD2. CDR1 is SGHKS, CDR2 YYEKEE, per germline (reference sequence). The CDR3 consists of 15 residues. The V gene end was trimmed by 3 bases and the J gene end by 7 bases; junction bases not matched to a gene: 6. The CDR3 DNA reads as TGTGCCAGCAGCTCACTAGCGGGAGAAAATAATGAGCAGTTCTTC. This translates into CASSSLAGENNEQFF.